The clone carrying this TCR beta chain was seen a handful of times. The germline V and J ends were trimmed by 0 bases and 8 bases, with 13 bases remaining between them. Germline V CDR1 and CDR2: MNHEY, SVGEGT. The CDR3 covers 14 residues. Time point: pre-sensitization, week 0. This sample's treatment: therapeutic diphenylcyclopropenone sensitization with weekly scalp DPC. Suited to DPC and affected by alopecia, the donors ranged from 18 to 70 years old. These data are taken from a study of human T cells and chemical hapten exposure. Study information: 2% DPC was applied to approximately 2 cm by approximately 2 cm of upper inner arm skin for sensitization.

Using its own MiXCR run on the RACE reads, TCRdb lists one record per CDR3 protein. The table records about 120,000 distinct CDR3 sequences, approximately 15% of them present only once. The sequences come from whole blood, collected in connection with sensitization to the hapten diphenylcyclopropenone (DPC). This receptor was identified in a woman aged 18-29 years with alopecia areata. Some clones in this sample may be carry-over from other donors' samples. This chain connects TRBV6-2 or TRBV6-3 to TRBJ1-2; D gene uncertain. CDR3 nucleotides: TGTGCCAGCAGTTACTCGTACACGGGAGGCGGCTACACCTTC. Translating it yields CASSYSYTGGGYTF.